Listed below are T cell receptor beta chains from one sample, sequenced in a study of CD8+ T cells in alopecia areata. Libraries were prepared by immunoSEQ multiplex PCR; TCRdb keeps only in-frame clonotypes and omits some of them. The sample carries about 120,000 clones, 45% to 65% recorded once. The sample in question was CD4+ T cells sorted from blood, obtained at week 24, from a patient treated with tofacitinib. The receptors here all came from a human donor with alopecia areata. Each CDR3 is given with its conserved first and last residue. The order of the fields is V gene, clone size, CDR3 protein. Not all rows give a size; the values are once, few, many and, for expanded clones, a class.

TRBV5-1,-,CASSLGTGAGSPLHF
TRBV7-9,few,CASNQGYGSPLHF
TRBV29-1,-,CSAGVWQGALMNTEAFF
TRBV2,-,CASSRAEGSPLHF
TRBV30,-,CAWNKQGSEQYF
TRBV4-3,few,CASSQEASTDTQYF
TRBV18,few,CASSELTNSPLHF
TRBV4-1,-,CASSPYDRTYEQYF
TRBV7-9,-,CASSLVAGIYGYTF
TRBV25-1,few,CASSGHIDTEAFF
TRBV29-1,few,CSVSDRVNGYTF